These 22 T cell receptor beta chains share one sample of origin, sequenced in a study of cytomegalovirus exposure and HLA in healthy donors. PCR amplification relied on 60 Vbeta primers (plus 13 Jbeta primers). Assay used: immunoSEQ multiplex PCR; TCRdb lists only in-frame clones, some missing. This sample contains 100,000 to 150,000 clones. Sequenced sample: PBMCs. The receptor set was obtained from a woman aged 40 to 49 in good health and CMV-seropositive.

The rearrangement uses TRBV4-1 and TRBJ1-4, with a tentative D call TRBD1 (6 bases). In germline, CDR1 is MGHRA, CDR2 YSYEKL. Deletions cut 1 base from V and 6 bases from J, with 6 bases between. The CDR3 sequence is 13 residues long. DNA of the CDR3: TGCGCCAGCAGCCAAGCAGGGGATGAAAAACTGTTTTTT. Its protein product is CASSQAGDEKLFF.

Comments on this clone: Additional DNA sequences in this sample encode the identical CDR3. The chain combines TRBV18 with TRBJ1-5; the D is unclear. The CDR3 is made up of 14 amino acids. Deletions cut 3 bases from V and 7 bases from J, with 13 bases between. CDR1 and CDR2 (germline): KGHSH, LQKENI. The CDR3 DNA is TGTGCCAGCTCACCCGGAGCCCATAACCAGCCCCAGCATTTT. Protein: CASSPGAHNQPQHF.

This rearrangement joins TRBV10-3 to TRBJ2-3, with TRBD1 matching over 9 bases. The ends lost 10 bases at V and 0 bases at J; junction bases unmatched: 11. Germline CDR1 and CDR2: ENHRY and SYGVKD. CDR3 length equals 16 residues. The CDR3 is CATRQGDSVSTDTQYF. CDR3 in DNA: TGTGCCACGAGACAGGGGGACTCGGTTAGCACAGATACGCAGTATTTT.

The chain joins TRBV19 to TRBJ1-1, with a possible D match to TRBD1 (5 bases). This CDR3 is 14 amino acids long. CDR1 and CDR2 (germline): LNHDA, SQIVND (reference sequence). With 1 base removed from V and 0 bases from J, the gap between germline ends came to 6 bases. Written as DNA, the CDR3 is TGTGCCAGTAGTATAGCAGGGTTGAACACTGAAGCTTTCTTT. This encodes CASSIAGLNTEAFF.

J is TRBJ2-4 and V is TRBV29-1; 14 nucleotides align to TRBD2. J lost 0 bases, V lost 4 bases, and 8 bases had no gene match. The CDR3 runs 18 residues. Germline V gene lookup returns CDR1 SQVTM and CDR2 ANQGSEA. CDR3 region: CSVGRGLAGDVAKNIQYF. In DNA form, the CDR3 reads TGCAGCGTTGGTAGGGGACTAGCGGGGGACGTAGCCAAAAACATTCAGTACTTC.

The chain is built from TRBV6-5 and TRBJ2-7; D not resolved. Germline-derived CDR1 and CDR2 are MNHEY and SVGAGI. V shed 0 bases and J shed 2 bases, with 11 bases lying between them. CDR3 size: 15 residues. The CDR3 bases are TGTGCCAGCAGTTACTCGAAGCACGGAGCCTACGAGCAGTACTTC. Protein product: CASSYSKHGAYEQYF.

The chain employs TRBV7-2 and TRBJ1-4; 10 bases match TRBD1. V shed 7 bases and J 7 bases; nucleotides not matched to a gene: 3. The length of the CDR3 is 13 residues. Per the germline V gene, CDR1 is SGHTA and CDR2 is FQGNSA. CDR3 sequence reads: CASTRDRGEKLFF. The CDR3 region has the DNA TGTGCCAGCACCCGGGACAGGGGTGAAAAACTGTTTTTT.

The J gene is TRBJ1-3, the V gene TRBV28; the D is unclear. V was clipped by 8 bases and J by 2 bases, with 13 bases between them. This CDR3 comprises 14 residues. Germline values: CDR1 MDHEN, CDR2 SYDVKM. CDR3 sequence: CASVEAATGNTIYF. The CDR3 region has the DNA TGTGCCAGCGTCGAGGCCGCTACTGGAAACACCATATATTTT.

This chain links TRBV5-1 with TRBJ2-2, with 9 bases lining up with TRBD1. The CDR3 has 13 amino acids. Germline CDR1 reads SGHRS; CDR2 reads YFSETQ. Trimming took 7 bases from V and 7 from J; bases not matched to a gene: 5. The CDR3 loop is CASQQGANGELFF. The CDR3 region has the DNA TGCGCCAGCCAACAGGGGGCGAACGGGGAGCTGTTTTTT.

The CDR3 loop reads CASSSVEGSQERYNEQFF. The CDR3 DNA sequence: TGTGCCAGCAGTTCAGTTGAGGGCAGCCAGGAACGGTACAATGAGCAGTTCTTC. The chain employs TRBV27 and TRBJ2-1; D might be TRBD2 (5 bases). Germline CDR1 is MNHEY and CDR2 is SMNVEV (reference sequence). V dropped 4 bases and J dropped 4 bases, with 23 bases sitting between them. This CDR3 has 18 residues.

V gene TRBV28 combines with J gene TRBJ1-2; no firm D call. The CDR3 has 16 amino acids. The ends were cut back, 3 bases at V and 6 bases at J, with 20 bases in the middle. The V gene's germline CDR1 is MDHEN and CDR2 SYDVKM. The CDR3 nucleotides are TGTGCCAGCAGTTTTTCCGCAGAACCCTCTCAAAATGGCTACACCTTC. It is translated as CASSFSAEPSQNGYTF.

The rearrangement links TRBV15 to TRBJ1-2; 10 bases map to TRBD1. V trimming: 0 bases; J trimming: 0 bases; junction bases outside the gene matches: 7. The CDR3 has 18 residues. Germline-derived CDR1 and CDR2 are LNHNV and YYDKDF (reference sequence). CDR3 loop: CATSREGGQGDTNYGYTF. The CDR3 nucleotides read TGTGCCACCAGCAGAGAGGGTGGACAGGGGGACACTAACTATGGCTACACCTTC. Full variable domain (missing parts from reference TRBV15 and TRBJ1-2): DAMVIQNPRYQVTQFGKPVTLSCSQTLNHNVMYWYQQKSSQAPKLLFHYYDKDFNNEADTPDNFQSRRPNTSFCFLDIRSPGLGDTAMYLCATSREGGQGDTNYGYTFGSGTRLTVV.

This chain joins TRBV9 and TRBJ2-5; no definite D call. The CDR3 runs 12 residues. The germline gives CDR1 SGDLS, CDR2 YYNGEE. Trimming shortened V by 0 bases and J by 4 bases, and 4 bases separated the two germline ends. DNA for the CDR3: TGTGCCAGCAGCGTAGGAGGAGAGACCCAGTACTTC. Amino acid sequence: CASSVGGETQYF.

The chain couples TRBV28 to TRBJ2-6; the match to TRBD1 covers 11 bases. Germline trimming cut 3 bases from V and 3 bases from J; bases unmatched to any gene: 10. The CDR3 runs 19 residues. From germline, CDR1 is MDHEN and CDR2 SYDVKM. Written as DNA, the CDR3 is TGTGCCAGCAGTTTCCCCGGACAGGGGGCAATAGGTGGGGCCAACGTCCTGACTTTC. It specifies CASSFPGQGAIGGANVLTF.

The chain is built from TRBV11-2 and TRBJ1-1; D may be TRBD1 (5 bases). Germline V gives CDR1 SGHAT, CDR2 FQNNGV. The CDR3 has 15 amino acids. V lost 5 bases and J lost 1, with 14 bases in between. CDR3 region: CASSPGSGGNTEAFF. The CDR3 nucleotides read TGTGCCAGCAGCCCAGGGTCGGGGGGGAACACTGAAGCTTTCTTT.

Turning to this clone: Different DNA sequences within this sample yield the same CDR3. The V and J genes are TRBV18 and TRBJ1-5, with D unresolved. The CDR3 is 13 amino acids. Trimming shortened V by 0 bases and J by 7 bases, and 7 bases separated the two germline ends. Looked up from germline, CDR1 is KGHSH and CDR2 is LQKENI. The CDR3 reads CASSPPGGQPQHF. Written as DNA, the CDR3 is TGTGCCAGCTCACCACCGGGAGGACAGCCCCAGCATTTT. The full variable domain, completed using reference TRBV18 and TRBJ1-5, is NAGVMQNPRHLVRRRGQEARLRCSPMKGHSHVYWYRQLPEEGLKFMVYLQKENIIDESGMPKERFSAEFPKEGPSILRIQQVVRGDSAAYFCASSPPGGQPQHFGDGTRLSIL.

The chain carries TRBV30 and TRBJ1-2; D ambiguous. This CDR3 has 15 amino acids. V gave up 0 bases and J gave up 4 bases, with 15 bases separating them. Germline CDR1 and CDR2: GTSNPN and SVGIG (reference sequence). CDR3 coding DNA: TGTGCCTGGAGTGTATACGTGGTCAGCGCCTATGGCTACACCTTC. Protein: CAWSVYVVSAYGYTF.

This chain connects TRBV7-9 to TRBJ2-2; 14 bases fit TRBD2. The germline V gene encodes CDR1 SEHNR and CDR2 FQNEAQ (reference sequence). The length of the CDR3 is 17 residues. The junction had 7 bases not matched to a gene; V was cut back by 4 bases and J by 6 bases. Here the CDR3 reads CASSSIRTSGRPGELFF. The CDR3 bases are TGTGCCAGCAGCTCCATCAGGACTAGCGGGAGGCCCGGGGAGCTGTTTTTT.

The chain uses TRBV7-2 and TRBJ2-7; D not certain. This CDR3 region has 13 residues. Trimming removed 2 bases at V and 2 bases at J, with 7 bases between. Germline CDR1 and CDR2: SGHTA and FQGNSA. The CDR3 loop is CASSLSVPYEQYF. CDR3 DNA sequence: TGTGCCAGCAGCTTATCGGTGCCCTACGAGCAGTACTTC.

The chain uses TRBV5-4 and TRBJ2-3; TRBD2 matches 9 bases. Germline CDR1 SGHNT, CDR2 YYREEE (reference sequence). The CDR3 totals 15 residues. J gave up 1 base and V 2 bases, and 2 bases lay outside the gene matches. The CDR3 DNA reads TGTGCCAGCAGCTTCGGCGGGAGGGGCACAGATACGCAGTATTTT. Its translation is CASSFGGRGTDTQYF.

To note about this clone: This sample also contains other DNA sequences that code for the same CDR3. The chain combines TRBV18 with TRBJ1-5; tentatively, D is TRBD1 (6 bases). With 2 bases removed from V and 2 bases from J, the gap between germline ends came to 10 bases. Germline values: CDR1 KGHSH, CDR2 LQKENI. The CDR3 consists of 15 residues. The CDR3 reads CASSPAGAGNQPQHF. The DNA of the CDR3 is TGTGCCAGCTCACCAGCAGGGGCAGGCAATCAGCCCCAGCATTTT.

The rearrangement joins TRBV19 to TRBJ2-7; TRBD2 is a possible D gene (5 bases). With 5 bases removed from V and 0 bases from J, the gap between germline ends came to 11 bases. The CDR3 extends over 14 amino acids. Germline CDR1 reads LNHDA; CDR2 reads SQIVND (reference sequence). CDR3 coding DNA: TGTGCCAGTAGTGGAGGACGGTTCTCCTACGAGCAGTACTTC. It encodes CASSGGRFSYEQYF.